This T cell receptor beta chain was sequenced for a study of T cell responses to AZD1222 COVID-19 vaccine. V lost 1 base and J lost 4, with 16 bases in between. The germline CDR1 and CDR2 sequences are MGHRA and YSYEKL. This CDR3 spans 17 amino acids. On this clone: No antigen is known for it.

Findings of the study overall: Just five to seven people given AZD1222 tested seropositive at baseline. Repertoire sampling was restricted to post-peak T cell response timepoints. Along spike, vaccine-associated CD4 TCRs were found throughout, with dominance at 160-218 and 743-854.

Only in-frame clones appear in the TCRdb table, and some are missing; sequencing was by immunoSEQ multiplex PCR. The sample includes around 94,000 clones, roughly nine tenths of them seen just once. This rearrangement joins TRBV4-1 to TRBJ1-4, with D possibly matching TRBD1 (5 bases). The origin of this receptor is an adult in good health. Sequenced here: peripheral blood, sampled on day 0 of AZD1222 vaccination. CDR3 in amino acids: CASSQGAHGGSNEKLFF. The CDR3 region has the DNA TGCGCCAGCAGCCAAGGAGCGCACGGGGGGAGTAATGAAAAACTGTTTTTT.